The clone carrying this TCR beta chain turned up a few times. The antigen is not known. Repertoires were generated with immunoSEQ multiplex PCR, while TCRdb's copy carries only in-frame clones and drops some. The sample includes tens of thousands of clones, over 70% of them seen just once. This sample's time point: week 47, end of study. The content of each vaccine dose was 300 ug of mutant IDH1 20-mer peptide, and topical imiquimod accompanied it. The data were taken from a study of a mutant IDH1 vaccine in newly diagnosed glioma. V shed 5 bases and J shed 8 bases, with 7 bases lying between them. Germline CDR1 and CDR2: SEHNR and FQNEAQ (reference sequence). The CDR3 consists of 12 residues.

The source is a man aged 45-65 years with glioma. The chain combines TRBV7-9 with TRBJ1-6; no clear D gene. The sample was PBMCs, taken from a glioma patient whose treatment included an IDH1 peptide vaccine. For the CDR3, the DNA is TGTGCCAGCAGCCGGGAGGATTCACCCCTCCACTTT. Protein sequence: CASSREDSPLHF.